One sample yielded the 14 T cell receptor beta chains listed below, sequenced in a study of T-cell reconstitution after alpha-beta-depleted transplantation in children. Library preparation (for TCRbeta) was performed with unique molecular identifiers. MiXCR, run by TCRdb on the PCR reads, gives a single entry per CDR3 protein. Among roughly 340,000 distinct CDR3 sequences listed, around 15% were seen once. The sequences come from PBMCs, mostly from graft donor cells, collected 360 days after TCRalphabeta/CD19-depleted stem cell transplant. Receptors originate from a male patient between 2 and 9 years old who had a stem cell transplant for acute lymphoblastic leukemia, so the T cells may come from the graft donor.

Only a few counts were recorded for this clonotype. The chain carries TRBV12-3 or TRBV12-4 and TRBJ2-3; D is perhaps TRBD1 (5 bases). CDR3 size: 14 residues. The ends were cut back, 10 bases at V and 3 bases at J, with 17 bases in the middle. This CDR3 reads CATTILGPTDTQYF. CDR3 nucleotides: TGTGCCACCACGATCCTGGGGCCAACAGATACGCAGTATTTT.

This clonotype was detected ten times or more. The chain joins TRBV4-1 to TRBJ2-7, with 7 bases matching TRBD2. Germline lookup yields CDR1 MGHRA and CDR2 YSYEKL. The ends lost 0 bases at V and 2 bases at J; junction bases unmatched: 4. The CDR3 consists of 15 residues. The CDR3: CASSQDGAGTYEQYF. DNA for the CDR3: TGCGCCAGCAGCCAAGATGGAGCGGGGACCTACGAGCAGTACTTC.

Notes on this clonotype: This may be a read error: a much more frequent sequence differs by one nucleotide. CDR3 in DNA: TGCAGCGCTGGTTCAGGGGGCGCGAATTATGGCTACACCTTC. This codes for CSAGSGGANYGYTF. This sequence joins TRBV29-1 and TRBJ1-2, with 8 positions matching TRBD1. The CDR3 has 14 amino acids. Germline V CDR1 and CDR2: SQVTM, ANQGSEA. V was clipped by 7 bases and J by 5 bases; unmatched bases: 12.

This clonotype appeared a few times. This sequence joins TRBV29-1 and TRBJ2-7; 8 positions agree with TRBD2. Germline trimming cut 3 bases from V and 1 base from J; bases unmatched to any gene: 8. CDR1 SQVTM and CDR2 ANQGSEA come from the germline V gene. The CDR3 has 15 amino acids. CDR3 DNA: TGCAGCGTTGACGAGATAGCGGGACGTTCCTACGAGCAGTACTTC. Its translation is CSVDEIAGRSYEQYF.

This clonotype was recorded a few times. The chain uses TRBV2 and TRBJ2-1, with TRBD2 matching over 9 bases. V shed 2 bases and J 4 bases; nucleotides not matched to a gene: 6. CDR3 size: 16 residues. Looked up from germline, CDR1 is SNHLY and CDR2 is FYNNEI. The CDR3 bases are TGTGCCAGCAGTGAACTAGCGGGACTTAATTACAATGAGCAGTTCTTC. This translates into CASSELAGLNYNEQFF.

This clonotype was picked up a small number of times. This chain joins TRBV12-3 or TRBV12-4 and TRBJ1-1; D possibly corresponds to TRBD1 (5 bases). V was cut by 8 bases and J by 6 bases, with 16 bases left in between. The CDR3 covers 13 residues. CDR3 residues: CASAGRGYAEAFF. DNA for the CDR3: TGTGCCAGCGCAGGGAGAGGCTACGCTGAAGCTTTCTTT.

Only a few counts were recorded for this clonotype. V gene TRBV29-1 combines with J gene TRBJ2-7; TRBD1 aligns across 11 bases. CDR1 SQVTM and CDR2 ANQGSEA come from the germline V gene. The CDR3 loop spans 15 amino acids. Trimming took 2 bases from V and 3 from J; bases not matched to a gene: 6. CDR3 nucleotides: TGCAGCGTTGAACGCGGGACAGGGGGGGACTACGAGCAGTACTTC. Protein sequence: CSVERGTGGDYEQYF.

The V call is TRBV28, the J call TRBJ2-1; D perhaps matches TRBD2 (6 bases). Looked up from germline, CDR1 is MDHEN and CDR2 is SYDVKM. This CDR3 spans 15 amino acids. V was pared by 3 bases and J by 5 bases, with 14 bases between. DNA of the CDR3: TGTGCCAGCAGTTTCTTCCTTAGCGGAAACAATGAGCAGTTCTTC. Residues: CASSFFLSGNNEQFF.

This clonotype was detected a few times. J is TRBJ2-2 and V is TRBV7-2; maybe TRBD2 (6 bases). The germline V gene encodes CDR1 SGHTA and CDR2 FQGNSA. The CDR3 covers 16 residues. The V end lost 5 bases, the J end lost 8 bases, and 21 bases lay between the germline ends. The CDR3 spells CASSPRDWGLFGELFF. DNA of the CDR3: TGTGCCAGCAGCCCCCGGGACTGGGGGTTGTTTGGGGAGCTGTTTTTT.

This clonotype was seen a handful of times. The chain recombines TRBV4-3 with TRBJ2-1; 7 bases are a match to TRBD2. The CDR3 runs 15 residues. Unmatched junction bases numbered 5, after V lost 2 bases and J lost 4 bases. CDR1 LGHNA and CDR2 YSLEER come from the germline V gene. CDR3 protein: CASSQLAVSYNEQFF. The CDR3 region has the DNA TGCGCCAGCAGCCAACTAGCGGTCTCTTACAATGAGCAGTTCTTC.

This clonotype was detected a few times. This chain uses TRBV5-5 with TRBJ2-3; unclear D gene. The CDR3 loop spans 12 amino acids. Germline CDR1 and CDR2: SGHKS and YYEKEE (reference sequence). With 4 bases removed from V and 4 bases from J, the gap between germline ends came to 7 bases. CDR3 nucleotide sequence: TGTGCCAGCAGCCGGATCCCAGATACGCAGTATTTT. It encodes CASSRIPDTQYF.

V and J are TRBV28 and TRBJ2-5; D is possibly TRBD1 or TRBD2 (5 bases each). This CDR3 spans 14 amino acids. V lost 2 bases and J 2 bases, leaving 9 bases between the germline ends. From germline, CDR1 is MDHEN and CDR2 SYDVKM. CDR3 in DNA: TGTGCCAGCAGTTTAGGGACCCTTCAAGAGACCCAGTACTTC. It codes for CASSLGTLQETQYF.

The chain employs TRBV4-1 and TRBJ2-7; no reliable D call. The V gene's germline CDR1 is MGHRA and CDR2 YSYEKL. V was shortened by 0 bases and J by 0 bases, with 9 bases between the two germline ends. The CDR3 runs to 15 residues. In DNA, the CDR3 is TGCGCCAGCAGCCAAGAGGGCAGAGCCTCCTACGAGCAGTACTTC. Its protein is CASSQEGRASYEQYF.

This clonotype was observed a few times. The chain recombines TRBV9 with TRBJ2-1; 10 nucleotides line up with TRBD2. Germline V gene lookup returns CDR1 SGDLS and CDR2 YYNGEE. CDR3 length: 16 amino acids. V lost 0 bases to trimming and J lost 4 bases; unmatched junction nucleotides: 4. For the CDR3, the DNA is TGTGCCAGCAGCGTAGGGGTGACTAGCGGGTACAATGAGCAGTTCTTC. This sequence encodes CASSVGVTSGYNEQFF.